These 9 T cell receptor beta chains came from one sample sequenced in a study of T-cell reconstitution after alpha-beta-depleted transplantation in children (dated by TCRdb to about 2016). Library preparation used PCR. Data came from an Illumina HiSeq 2500. To normalize quantification of the TCRbeta repertoire, the TCR libraries were built with molecular barcoding that relied on unique molecular identifiers. TCRdb reanalyzed the raw reads on its own, using fastp at Q25 for trimming and MiXCR for clone calling, and kept in-frame beta chains. Each record represents a unique CDR3 protein, reported with the most common genes and DNA among its rows. The sample contains approximately 420,000 distinct CDR3 sequences, approximately 10% of them found a single time. Roughly 5% of the sample belongs to the ten largest clones. The sequenced sample was PBMCs from the stem cell graft donor, obtained from the stem cell graft. The receptors stem from a human donor who donated a stem cell graft to a child with acute myeloid leukemia.

This clonotype was seen at least ten times. The genes are TRBV10-3 and TRBJ1-1; no reliable D call. The V end was cut by 0 bases, the J end by 0 bases, with 8 bases between. The CDR3 sequence is 15 residues long. Germline CDR1 reads ENHRY; CDR2 reads SYGVKD. This chain's CDR3 is CAISESGLMNTEAFF. The CDR3 DNA is TGTGCCATCAGTGAGTCGGGTCTGATGAACACTGAAGCTTTCTTT.

V gene TRBV2 combines with J gene TRBJ2-1; 9 bases are a match to TRBD2. The CDR3 is 15 residues long. Per germline, CDR1 SNHLY and CDR2 FYNNEI. With V trimmed by 0 bases and J by 9 bases, 6 bases remained unmatched. Written as DNA, the CDR3 is TGTGCCAGCAGTGAAGCGTCGGGACTAGCATTTGAGCAGTTCTTC. It encodes CASSEASGLAFEQFF.

This clonotype came up once. The rearrangement links TRBV27 to TRBJ2-2; D unclear. Trimming removed 6 bases from V and 4 bases from J, with 18 bases in between. Per germline, CDR1 MNHEY and CDR2 SMNVEV (reference sequence). The CDR3 totals 16 residues. The CDR3 here is CASRVGFTSGTGELFF. The CDR3 coding sequence is TGTGCCAGCAGGGTGGGATTTACTTCGGGCACCGGGGAGCTGTTTTTT.

This sequence joins TRBV29-1 and TRBJ2-7, with 11 bases lining up with TRBD2. Per germline, CDR1 SQVTM and CDR2 ANQGSEA. Trimming removed 5 bases from V and 4 bases from J; junction bases left unmatched: 4. This CDR3 region has 13 residues. The DNA of the CDR3 is TGCAGCGTTCGCGGGACTAGCGGTTACGAGCAGTACTTC. Protein product: CSVRGTSGYEQYF.

This clonotype was counted only a few times. V gene TRBV20-1 combines with J gene TRBJ2-6, with a weak D call TRBD2 (6 bases). Germline-derived CDR1 and CDR2 are DFQATT and SNEGSKA (reference sequence). The CDR3 loop spans 17 amino acids. Trimming took 3 bases from V and 0 from J, leaving 15 bases between them. CDR3 coding DNA: TGCAGTGCTAGTGCGGGACCCGCCTTCTCTGGGGCCAACGTCCTGACTTTC. Protein product: CSASAGPAFSGANVLTF.

The CDR3 bases are TGTGCCAGCAGCTTGGTATTCGGAAACAATGAGCAGTTCTTC. This sequence encodes CASSLVFGNNEQFF. The chain employs TRBV5-6 and TRBJ2-1; no reliable D call. Per the germline V gene, CDR1 is SGHDT and CDR2 is YYEEEE. This CDR3 is 14 amino acids long. Between the trimmed V and J ends, which lost 0 bases and 5 bases, there was a span of 9 bases.

This chain connects TRBV29-1 to TRBJ2-3; D may be TRBD2 (7 bases). Deletions cut 6 bases from V and 0 bases from J, with 13 bases between. The CDR3 is 14 amino acids. Germline lookup yields CDR1 SQVTM and CDR2 ANQGSEA. The CDR3 loop reads CSVGRGASTDTQYF. In DNA, the CDR3 is TGCAGCGTCGGACGGGGGGCTAGCACAGATACGCAGTATTTT.

This clonotype was found a few times. V is TRBV20-1 and J is TRBJ2-7, with 7 bases aligning to TRBD2. Germline V CDR1 and CDR2: DFQATT, SNEGSKA (reference sequence). The CDR3 runs 14 residues. The J segment lost 1 base and the V segment lost 3 bases, leaving 6 bases of the junction unmatched. CDR3 in amino acids: CSASGASGSYEQYF. CDR3 DNA sequence: TGCAGTGCTAGTGGCGCTAGCGGTTCCTACGAGCAGTACTTC.

In this sample, this clonotype turned up many times. The rearrangement joins TRBV10-3 to TRBJ2-5, with 7 nucleotides matching TRBD1. V dropped 3 bases and J dropped 0; count of bases not matched to a gene: 7. The CDR3 has 16 amino acids. CDR1 is ENHRY, CDR2 SYGVKD, per germline. The CDR3 protein is CAISDGRQGYQETQYF. CDR3 bases: TGTGCCATCAGTGATGGGAGACAGGGTTACCAAGAGACCCAGTACTTC.